The rows below give T cell receptor beta chains drawn from one sample of a study of shared clonotypes between healthy human individuals. Assay used: immunoSEQ multiplex PCR; TCRdb lists only in-frame clones, some missing. This table holds about 2 million clones, less than 95% found once. Sequencing was done on a sample of naive CD8+ T cells sorted from blood. All receptors derive from a man between 18 and 35 years old in good health. CDR3s include the opening cysteine and the closing phenylalanine or tryptophan. The D gene is left open where the match is weak. A row's size may be missing; if present it is once, few, many or a size class.

J | D | size | V | CDR3 | DNA
TRBJ2-3 | NA | once | TRBV5-1 | CASSLETSQWDTQYF | TGCGCCAGCAGCTTGGAGACTAGTCAATGGGATACGCAGTATTTT
TRBJ2-1 | TRBD2 | NA | TRBV7-9 | CASSFTSGEARYNEQFF | TGTGCCAGCAGCTTCACTAGCGGTGAAGCCCGATACAATGAGCAGTTCTTC
TRBJ2-7 | NA | NA | TRBV5-4 | CASSFSPTYEQYF | TGTGCCAGCAGCTTTTCCCCCACCTACGAGCAGTACTTC
TRBJ1-3 | NA | NA | TRBV10-2 | CASSESNGNTIYF | TGCGCCAGCAGTGAGTCGAACGGAAACACCATATATTTT
TRBJ2-7 | TRBD1 | NA | TRBV10-2 | CASSERGPDREPYEQYF | TGCGCCAGCTCCGAGAGGGGGCCGGACAGGGAACCCTACGAGCAGTACTTC
TRBJ1-3 | NA | NA | TRBV11-2 | CASSLQPGGDTIYF | TGTGCCAGCAGCTTACAACCTGGGGGGGACACCATATATTTT
TRBJ1-2 | NA | NA | TRBV6-4 | CASILVRVYGYTF | TGTGCCAGCATCCTGGTTCGAGTCTATGGCTACACCTTC
TRBJ2-7 | NA | NA | TRBV4-3 | CASSQGLAGWTYEQYF | TGCGCCAGCAGCCAAGGGCTCGCAGGCTGGACCTACGAGCAGTACTTC
TRBJ1-2 | NA | few | TRBV7-2 | CASSLAGYGYTF | TGTGCCAGCAGCTTAGCAGGGTATGGCTACACCTTC
TRBJ2-3 | TRBD2 | NA | TRBV6-5 | CASSYGLAGVLDTQYF | TGTGCCAGCAGTTACGGGCTAGCGGGAGTTTTAGATACGCAGTATTTT
TRBJ1-1 | TRBD1 | NA | TRBV4-1 | CASSHQGENTEAFF | TGCGCCAGCAGCCATCAGGGGGAGAACACTGAAGCTTTCTTT
TRBJ2-5 | TRBD1 | NA | TRBV27 | CASSPSDRGMGETQYF | TGTGCCAGCAGTCCCTCCGACAGGGGGATGGGGGAGACCCAGTACTTC
TRBJ2-5 | TRBD2 | NA | TRBV29-1 | CSVGGQEASETQYF | TGCAGCGTGGGAGGGCAGGAGGCATCGGAGACCCAGTACTTC
TRBJ2-7 | TRBD2 | NA | TRBV30 | CAWASGSGSYEQYF | TGTGCCTGGGCTAGCGGGAGTGGGTCCTACGAGCAGTACTTC
TRBJ2-3 | NA | NA | TRBV28 | CASSLPDTQYF | TGTGCCAGCAGTTTGCCAGATACGCAGTATTTT
TRBJ2-7 | TRBD1 | NA | TRBV27 | CASSSLPSDRGYEQYF | TGTGCCAGCAGTTCCTTGCCCTCGGACAGGGGATACGAGCAGTACTTC
TRBJ1-5 | NA | NA | TRBV2 | CASSNTAGSRQPQHF | TGTGCCAGCAGCAATACAGCAGGGAGCAGGCAGCCCCAGCATTTT
TRBJ2-2 | TRBD2 | NA | TRBV28 | CASSLTGLAGSNTGELFF | TGTGCCAGCAGTTTGACGGGACTAGCGGGATCGAACACCGGGGAGCTGTTTTTT
TRBJ2-3 | NA | NA | TRBV5-1 | CASSSDPDLTDTQYF | TGCGCCAGCAGCTCAGACCCGGACCTCACAGATACGCAGTATTTT
TRBJ2-3 | NA | NA | TRBV27 | CASSLGALTDTQYF | TGTGCCAGCAGTTTGGGCGCCTTAACAGATACGCAGTATTTT
TRBJ2-2 | NA | once | TRBV7-9 | CASSWRDSLNTGELFF | TGTGCCAGCAGCTGGAGGGACAGTCTGAACACCGGGGAGCTGTTTTTT
TRBJ1-1 | TRBD1 | few | TRBV19 | CASTPLEGTGWLDEAFF | TGTGCCAGTACCCCTCTGGAGGGGACAGGGTGGTTGGATGAAGCTTTCTTT
TRBJ2-3 | NA | NA | TRBV19 | CASSMKGVRTDTQYF | TGTGCCAGTAGTATGAAGGGGGTACGCACAGATACGCAGTATTTT
TRBJ2-1 | NA | NA | TRBV29-1 | CSVDVTPEGEQFF | TGCAGCGTTGATGTGACCCCAGAGGGTGAGCAGTTCTTC
TRBJ1-4 | NA | NA | TRBV2 | CASSDFSEGTGEKLFF | TGTGCCAGCAGTGACTTTAGTGAGGGGACGGGTGAAAAACTGTTTTTT
TRBJ2-7 | TRBD2 | NA | TRBV29-1 | CSVQGLAAYEQYF | TGCAGCGTGCAGGGACTAGCGGCCTACGAGCAGTACTTC
TRBJ2-3 | TRBD1 | NA | TRBV27 | CASSWDRVADTQYF | TGTGCCAGCAGTTGGGACAGGGTTGCAGATACGCAGTATTTT
TRBJ2-7 | TRBD2 | NA | TRBV9 | CASSFSGGAYSEQYF | TGTGCCAGCAGCTTCAGCGGGGGGGCCTATAGCGAGCAGTACTTC
TRBJ1-1 | NA | NA | TRBV4-3 | CASSWGLNTEAFF | TGCGCCAGCAGCTGGGGTTTGAACACTGAAGCTTTCTTT
TRBJ2-5 | NA | once | TRBV5-1 | CASRVWEESQYF | TGCGCCAGCAGGGTCTGGGAGGAAAGCCAGTACTTC
TRBJ2-7 | TRBD1 | NA | TRBV2 | CASNSGQGAEEQYF | TGTGCCAGCAATTCAGGACAGGGGGCTGAAGAGCAGTACTTC
TRBJ1-1 | NA | NA | TRBV6-6 | CASSSQKNTEAFF | TGTGCCAGCAGTAGTCAGAAGAACACTGAAGCTTTCTTT
TRBJ2-1 | NA | NA | TRBV18 | CASSPRDTYNEQFF | TGTGCCAGCTCACCTCGGGACACTTACAATGAGCAGTTCTTC
TRBJ2-7 | NA | NA | TRBV5-1 | CASSLSGAHEQYF | TGCGCCAGCAGCTTGTCCGGGGCCCACGAGCAGTACTTC
TRBJ2-2 | NA | NA | TRBV7-2 | CASSAYPNTGELFF | TGTGCCAGCAGCGCTTACCCGAACACCGGGGAGCTGTTTTTT
TRBJ2-1 | NA | NA | TRBV6-5 | CASSYREDNEQFF | TGTGCCAGCAGTTACAGGGAAGACAATGAGCAGTTCTTC
TRBJ1-6 | TRBD1 | NA | TRBV19 | CASSGTGQGNSPLHF | TGTGCCAGTAGCGGGACAGGGCAGGGTAATTCACCCCTCCACTTT
TRBJ1-3 | NA | NA | TRBV19 | CASSPWTDSGNTIYF | TGTGCCAGTAGTCCGTGGACAGACTCTGGAAACACCATATATTTT
TRBJ1-2 | TRBD1 | NA | TRBV6-7 | CASSLRDRGLDGYTF | TGTGCCAGCAGCCTTAGGGACAGGGGCCTTGATGGCTACACCTTC
TRBJ1-4 | TRBD1 | NA | TRBV7-6 | CASSPELGQVGEKLFF | TGTGCCAGCAGCCCAGAACTGGGACAGGTGGGGGAAAAACTGTTTTTT
TRBJ2-5 | NA | NA | TRBV27 | CASSWYSGETQYF | TGTGCCAGCAGTTGGTATTCGGGAGAGACCCAGTACTTC
TRBJ2-5 | NA | once | TRBV18 | CASSPRVNQEEGAQETQYF | TGTGCCAGCTCACCACGGGTGAACCAGGAGGAGGGAGCGCAAGAGACCCAGTACTTC
TRBJ2-7 | TRBD2 | NA | TRBV28 | CASSLSSGGPYEQYF | TGTGCCAGCAGTTTATCTAGCGGCGGCCCCTACGAGCAGTACTTC
TRBJ1-2 | TRBD1 | NA | TRBV6-5 | CASSYGDRAFGYTF | TGTGCCAGCAGTTACGGGGACAGGGCTTTTGGCTACACCTTC
TRBJ2-5 | NA | NA | TRBV6-5 | CASSSETANQETQYF | TGTGCCAGCAGTTCTGAGACGGCAAATCAAGAGACCCAGTACTTC
TRBJ1-5 | NA | NA | TRBV27 | CASSYFENQPQHF | TGTGCCAGCAGTTACTTCGAGAATCAGCCCCAGCATTTT
TRBJ1-2 | TRBD1 | NA | TRBV9 | CASSPDRVGYGYTF | TGTGCCAGCAGCCCCGACAGGGTGGGCTATGGCTACACCTTC
TRBJ1-2 | NA | NA | TRBV7-9 | CASSFLDNYGYTF | TGTGCCAGCAGCTTCCTGGACAACTATGGCTACACCTTC
TRBJ2-7 | NA | NA | TRBV5-1 | CASSLEVATRDEQYF | TGCGCCAGCAGCTTGGAAGTGGCTACTCGTGACGAGCAGTACTTC
TRBJ1-3 | NA | once | TRBV5-6 | CASSYGSGSPTGNTIYF | TGTGCCAGCAGCTATGGCTCAGGGAGTCCTACTGGAAACACCATATATTTT
TRBJ2-3 | NA | NA | TRBV9 | CASSGDSTDTQYF | TGTGCCAGCAGTGGGGACAGCACAGATACGCAGTATTTT
TRBJ1-5 | TRBD1 | NA | TRBV19 | CASSADGTDPYQPQHF | TGTGCCAGTAGTGCGGACGGGACAGACCCCTATCAGCCCCAGCATTTT
TRBJ1-3 | NA | NA | TRBV14 | CASSQDLEGSGNTIYF | TGTGCCAGCAGCCAAGATCTAGAGGGATCTGGAAACACCATATATTTT
TRBJ2-7 | TRBD1 | NA | TRBV6-6 | CASSYSTGVVYEQYF | TGTGCCAGCAGTTATTCGACAGGGGTGGTTTACGAGCAGTACTTC
TRBJ2-7 | NA | NA | TRBV4-3 | CASSQDTSPPSSYEQYF | TGCGCCAGCAGCCAAGATACAAGCCCGCCCAGCTCCTACGAGCAGTACTTC